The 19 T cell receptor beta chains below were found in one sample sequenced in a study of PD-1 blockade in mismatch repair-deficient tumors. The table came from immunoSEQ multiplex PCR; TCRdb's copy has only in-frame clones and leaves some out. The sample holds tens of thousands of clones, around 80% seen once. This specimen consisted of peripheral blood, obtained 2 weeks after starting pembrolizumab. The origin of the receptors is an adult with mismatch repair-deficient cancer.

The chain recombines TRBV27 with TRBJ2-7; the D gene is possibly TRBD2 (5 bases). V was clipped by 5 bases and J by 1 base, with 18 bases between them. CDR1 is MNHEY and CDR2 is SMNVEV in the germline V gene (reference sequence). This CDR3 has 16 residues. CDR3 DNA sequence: TGTGCCAGCAGTAGAGGTGCCCGGGAAAGATCCTACGAGCAGTACTTC. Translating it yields CASSRGARERSYEQYF.

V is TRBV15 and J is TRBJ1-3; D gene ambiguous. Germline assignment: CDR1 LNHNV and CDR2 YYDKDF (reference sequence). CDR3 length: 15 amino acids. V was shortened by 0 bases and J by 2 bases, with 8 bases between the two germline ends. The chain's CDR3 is CATSRDAKAGNTIYF. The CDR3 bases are TGTGCCACCAGCAGAGATGCTAAGGCTGGAAACACCATATATTTT. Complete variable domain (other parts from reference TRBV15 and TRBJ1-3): DAMVIQNPRYQVTQFGKPVTLSCSQTLNHNVMYWYQQKSSQAPKLLFHYYDKDFNNEADTPDNFQSRRPNTSFCFLDIRSPGLGDTAMYLCATSRDAKAGNTIYFGEGSWLTVV.

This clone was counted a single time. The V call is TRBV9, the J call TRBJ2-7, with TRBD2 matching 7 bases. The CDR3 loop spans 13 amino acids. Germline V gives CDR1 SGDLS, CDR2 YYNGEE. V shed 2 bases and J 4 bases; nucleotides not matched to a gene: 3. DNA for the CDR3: TGTGCCAGCAGCGTGGGACTACAATACGAGCAGTACTTC. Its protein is CASSVGLQYEQYF.

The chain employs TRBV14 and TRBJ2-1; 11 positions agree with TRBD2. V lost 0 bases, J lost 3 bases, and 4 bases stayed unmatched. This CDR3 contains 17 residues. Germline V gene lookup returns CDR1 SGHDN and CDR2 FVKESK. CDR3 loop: CASSQDGGLAVYNEQFF. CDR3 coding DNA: TGTGCCAGCAGCCAAGATGGGGGACTAGCGGTCTACAATGAGCAGTTCTTC.

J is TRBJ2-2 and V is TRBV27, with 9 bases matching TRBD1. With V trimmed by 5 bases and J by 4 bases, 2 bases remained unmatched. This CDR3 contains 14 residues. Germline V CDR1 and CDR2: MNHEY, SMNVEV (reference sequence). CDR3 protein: CASSRQGGTGELFF. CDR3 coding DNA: TGTGCCAGCAGTCGACAGGGGGGCACCGGGGAGCTGTTTTTT.

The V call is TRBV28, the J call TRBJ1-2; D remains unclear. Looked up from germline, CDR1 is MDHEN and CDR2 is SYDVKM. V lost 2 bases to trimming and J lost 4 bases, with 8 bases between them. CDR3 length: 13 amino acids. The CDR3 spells CASSLGTSYGYTF. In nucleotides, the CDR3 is TGTGCCAGCAGTTTAGGCACTTCCTATGGCTACACCTTC.

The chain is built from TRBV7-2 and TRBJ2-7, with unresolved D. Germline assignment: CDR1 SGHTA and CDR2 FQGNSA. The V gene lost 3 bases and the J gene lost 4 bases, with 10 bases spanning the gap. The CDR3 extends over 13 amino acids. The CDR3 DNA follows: TGTGCCAGCAGCTTTGGGGTTGGGTACGAGCAGTACTTC. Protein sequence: CASSFGVGYEQYF.

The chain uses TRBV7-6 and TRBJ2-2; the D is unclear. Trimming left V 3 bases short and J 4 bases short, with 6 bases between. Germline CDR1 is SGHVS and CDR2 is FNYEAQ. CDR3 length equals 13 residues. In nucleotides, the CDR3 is TGTGCCAGCAGCTTTTTCTCCACCGGGGAGCTGTTTTTT. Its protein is CASSFFSTGELFF. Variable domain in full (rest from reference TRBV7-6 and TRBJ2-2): GAGVSQSPRYKVTKRGQDVALRCDPISGHVSLYWYRQALGQGPEFLTYFNYEAQQDKSGLPNDRFSAERPEGSISTLTIQRTEQRDSAMYRCASSFFSTGELFFGEGSRLTVL.

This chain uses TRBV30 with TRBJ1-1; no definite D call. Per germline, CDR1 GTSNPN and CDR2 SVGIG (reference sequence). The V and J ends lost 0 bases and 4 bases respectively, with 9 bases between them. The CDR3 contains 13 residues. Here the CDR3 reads CAWSVPQSTEAFF. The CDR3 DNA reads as TGTGCCTGGAGTGTACCTCAGAGCACTGAAGCTTTCTTT.

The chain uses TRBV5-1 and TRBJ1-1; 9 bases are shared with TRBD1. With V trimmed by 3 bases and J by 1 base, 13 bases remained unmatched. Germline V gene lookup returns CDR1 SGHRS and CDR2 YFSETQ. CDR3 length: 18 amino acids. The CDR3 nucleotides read TGCGCCAGCAGCTGGACCGGGACAGGGTTACCCGGGAACACTGAAGCTTTCTTT. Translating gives CASSWTGTGLPGNTEAFF.

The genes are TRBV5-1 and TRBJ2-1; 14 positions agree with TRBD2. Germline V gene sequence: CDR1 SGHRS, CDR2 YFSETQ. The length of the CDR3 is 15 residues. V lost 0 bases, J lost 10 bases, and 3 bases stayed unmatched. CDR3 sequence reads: CASSLGGLAGDEQFF. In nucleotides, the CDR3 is TGCGCCAGCAGCTTGGGGGGACTAGCGGGAGACGAGCAGTTCTTC.

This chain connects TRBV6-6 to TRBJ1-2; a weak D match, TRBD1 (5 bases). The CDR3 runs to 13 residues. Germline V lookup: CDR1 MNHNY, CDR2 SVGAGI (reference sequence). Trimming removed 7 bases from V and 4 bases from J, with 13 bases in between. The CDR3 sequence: CASTRDRIYGYTF. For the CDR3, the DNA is TGTGCCAGCACCCGAGACAGAATCTATGGCTACACCTTC.

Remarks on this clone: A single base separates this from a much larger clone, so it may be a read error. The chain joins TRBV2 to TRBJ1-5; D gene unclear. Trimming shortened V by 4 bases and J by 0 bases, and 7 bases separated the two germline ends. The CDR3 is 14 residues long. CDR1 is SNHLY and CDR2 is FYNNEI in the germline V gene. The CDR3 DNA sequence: TGTGCCAGCAGTGGGGAACTTAGCAATCAGCCCCAGCATTTT. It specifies CASSGELSNQPQHF.

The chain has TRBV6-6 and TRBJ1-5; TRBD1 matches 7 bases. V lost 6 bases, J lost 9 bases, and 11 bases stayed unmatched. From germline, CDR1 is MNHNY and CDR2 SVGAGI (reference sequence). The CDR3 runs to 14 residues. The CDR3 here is CASRLGQVGRPQHF. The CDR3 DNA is TGTGCCAGCAGACTCGGACAGGTCGGGAGGCCCCAGCATTTT.

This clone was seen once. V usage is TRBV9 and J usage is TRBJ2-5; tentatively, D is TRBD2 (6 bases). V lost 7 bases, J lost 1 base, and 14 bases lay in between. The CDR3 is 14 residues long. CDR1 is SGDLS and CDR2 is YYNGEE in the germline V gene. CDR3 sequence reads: CASSIGTAQETQYF. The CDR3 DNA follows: TGTGCCAGCTCGATCGGGACTGCCCAAGAGACCCAGTACTTC.

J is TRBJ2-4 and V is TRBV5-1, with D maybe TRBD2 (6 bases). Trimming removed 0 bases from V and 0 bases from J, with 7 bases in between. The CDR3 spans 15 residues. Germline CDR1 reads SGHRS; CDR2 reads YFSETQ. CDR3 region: CASSLGSGAKNIQYF. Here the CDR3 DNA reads TGCGCCAGCAGCTTGGGTAGCGGAGCCAAAAACATTCAGTACTTC.

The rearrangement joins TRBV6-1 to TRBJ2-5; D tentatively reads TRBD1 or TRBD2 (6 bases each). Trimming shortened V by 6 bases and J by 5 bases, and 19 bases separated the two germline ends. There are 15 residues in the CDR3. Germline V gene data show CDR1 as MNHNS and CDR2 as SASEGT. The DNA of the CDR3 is TGTGCCAGCAGCCCTCTCACCGGAGGGGGTGAGACCCAGTACTTC. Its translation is CASSPLTGGGETQYF.

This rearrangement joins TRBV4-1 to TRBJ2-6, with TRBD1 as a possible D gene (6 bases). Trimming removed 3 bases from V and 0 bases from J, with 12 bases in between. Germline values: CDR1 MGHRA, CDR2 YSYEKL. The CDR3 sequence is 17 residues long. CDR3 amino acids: CASSHPGAYSGANVLTF. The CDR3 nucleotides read TGCGCCAGCAGCCATCCAGGGGCTTACTCTGGGGCCAACGTCCTGACTTTC.

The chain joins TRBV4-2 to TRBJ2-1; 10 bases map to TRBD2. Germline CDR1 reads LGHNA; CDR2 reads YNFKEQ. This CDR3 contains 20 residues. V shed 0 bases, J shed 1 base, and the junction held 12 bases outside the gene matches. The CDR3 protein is CASSQDLVAGGTVSYNEQFF. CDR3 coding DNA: TGTGCCAGCAGCCAAGATCTGGTAGCGGGAGGTACGGTGTCCTACAATGAGCAGTTCTTC.